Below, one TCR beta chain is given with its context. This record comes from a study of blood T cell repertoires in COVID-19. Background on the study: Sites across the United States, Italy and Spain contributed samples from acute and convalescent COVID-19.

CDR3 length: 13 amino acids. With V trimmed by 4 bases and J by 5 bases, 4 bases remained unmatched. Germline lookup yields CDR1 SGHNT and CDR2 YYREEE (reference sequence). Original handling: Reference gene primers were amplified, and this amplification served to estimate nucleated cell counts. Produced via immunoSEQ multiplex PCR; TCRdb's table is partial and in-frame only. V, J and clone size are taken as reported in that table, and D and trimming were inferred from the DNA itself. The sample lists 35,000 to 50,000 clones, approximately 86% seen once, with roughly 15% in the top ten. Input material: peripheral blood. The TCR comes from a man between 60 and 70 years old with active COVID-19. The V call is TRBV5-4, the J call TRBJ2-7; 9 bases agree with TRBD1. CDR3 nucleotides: TGTGCCAGCAGCCGCCGGGACAGGGACGAGCAGTACTTC. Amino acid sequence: CASSRRDRDEQYF.